These 26 T cell receptor beta chains originate from one sample sequenced in a study of T cell clonotyping in hematopoietic cell transplantation. Here immunoSEQ multiplex PCR was the method, and the copy in TCRdb shows in-frame clones only, minus some. The sample includes about 12,000 clones, about four fifths of them seen just once. The starting material was PBMCs, obtained 100 days after allogeneic stem cell transplant. The receptors shown here come from a female patient aged 40 to 50 who had an allogeneic stem cell transplant from a related donor, so T cells may come from the graft donor. Some clones in this sample may be carry-over from other donors' samples.

This chain links TRBV19 with TRBJ1-2; weak D call: TRBD1 (6 bases). This CDR3 has 17 residues. The germline V gene has CDR1 LNHDA and CDR2 SQIVND (reference sequence). With 3 bases removed from V and 3 bases from J, the gap between germline ends came to 20 bases. CDR3 nucleotides: TGTGCCAGTAGTATTAGTTGGAGTGGGGGCGCGGACTATGGCTACACCTTC. It encodes CASSISWSGGADYGYTF.

J is TRBJ1-5 and V is TRBV6-6; D is unclear. In germline, CDR1 is MNHNY, CDR2 SVGAGI (reference sequence). With 9 bases removed from V and 1 base from J, the gap between germline ends came to 13 bases. The CDR3 extends over 14 amino acids. CDR3 loop: CASLSAGSNQPQHF. The CDR3 nucleotides are TGTGCCAGTCTATCCGCGGGCAGCAATCAGCCCCAGCATTTT.

The V call is TRBV7-2, the J call TRBJ1-1, with 9 positions matching TRBD1. V trimming: 5 bases; J trimming: 10 bases; junction bases outside the gene matches: 14. The V gene's germline CDR1 is SGHTA and CDR2 FQGNSA. The CDR3 is 15 residues long. The CDR3 sequence is CASSREVGQGRAAFF. The CDR3 nucleotides are TGTGCCAGCAGCCGTGAGGTAGGACAGGGGCGGGCAGCTTTCTTT.

A word on this clone: The junction and the germline gene differ at one end; a read error may be behind it. V is TRBV30 and J is TRBJ1-2; D possibly corresponds to TRBD1 (6 bases). The CDR3 consists of 13 residues. The V gene's germline CDR1 is GTSNPN and CDR2 SVGIG (reference sequence). The CDR3 DNA follows: TGTGCCTGGAGTGTACAACAGGGTAATGGTTACACCTTC. Translated: CAWSVQQGNGYTF.

In the case of this clone: Distinct nucleotide sequences in the sample also encode this CDR3. V and J are TRBV7-2 and TRBJ2-5; D gene ambiguous. V was clipped by 1 base and J by 5 bases, with 8 bases between them. The CDR3 is 13 residues long. Germline values: CDR1 SGHTA, CDR2 FQGNSA. The CDR3 loop is CASSLERVETQYF. Here the CDR3 DNA reads TGTGCCAGCAGCTTAGAACGGGTGGAGACCCAGTACTTC.

The V gene is TRBV29-1, the J gene TRBJ2-3, with TRBD2 as a possible D gene (5 bases). Trimming cost V 7 bases and J 0 bases, with 8 bases left between them. In germline, CDR1 is SQVTM, CDR2 ANQGSEA. This CDR3 is 12 amino acids long. The CDR3 is CSGSVSTDTQYF. The CDR3, as DNA: TGCAGCGGTAGCGTTAGCACAGATACGCAGTATTTT.

This sequence joins TRBV27 and TRBJ2-7, with 7 nucleotides matching TRBD1. CDR3 length: 16 residues. Germline V gene lookup returns CDR1 MNHEY and CDR2 SMNVEV (reference sequence). J lost 0 bases, V lost 3 bases, and 8 bases had no gene match. The CDR3 DNA follows: TGTGCCAGCAGTTTTACCGGGACAGCTGTCTCCTACGAGCAGTACTTC. This sequence encodes CASSFTGTAVSYEQYF.

The chain combines TRBV6-1 with TRBJ2-1; D may match TRBD1 or TRBD2 (6 bases each). The CDR3 runs to 13 residues. Germline V lookup: CDR1 MNHNS, CDR2 SASEGT. Trimming took 6 bases from V and 7 from J, leaving 13 bases between them. CDR3 region: CASREQGRNEQFF. The CDR3 DNA sequence: TGTGCCAGCAGAGAGCAGGGGAGGAATGAGCAGTTCTTC.

The rearrangement joins TRBV5-1 to TRBJ1-2; D unresolved. CDR3 length equals 15 residues. Germline CDR1 SGHRS, CDR2 YFSETQ. V was pared by 6 bases and J by 3 bases, with 18 bases between. The CDR3 DNA follows: TGCGCCAGCACGACCGGGCTCCCTCCCCACTATGGCTACACCTTC. Residues: CASTTGLPPHYGYTF.

This chain connects TRBV2 to TRBJ1-5; TRBD1 agrees at 10 bases. Trimming cost V 6 bases and J 5 bases; bases outside gene matches: 1. The CDR3 spans 13 residues. Per germline, CDR1 SNHLY and CDR2 FYNNEI. For the CDR3, the DNA is TGTGCCAGCAGCGGGACAGGGGATCAGCCCCAGCATTTT. Translated: CASSGTGDQPQHF.

The chain carries TRBV30 and TRBJ1-1; TRBD1 aligns across 7 bases. CDR3 length: 13 residues. Germline V gives CDR1 GTSNPN, CDR2 SVGIG (reference sequence). J was trimmed by 2 bases and V by 8 bases; bases with no gene match: 8. The CDR3: CAGTEGYNTEAFF. CDR3 DNA sequence: TGTGCCGGGACAGAGGGGTATAACACTGAAGCTTTCTTT.

This clone was seen just once. V usage is TRBV12-1 and J usage is TRBJ1-5; the table's D call, TRBD1, was not checked against the DNA. TRBV12-1 is a known pseudogene. This CDR3 is built from 18 residues. CDR3 residues: CASSYSLSDRGQNQPQHF. The CDR3 DNA sequence: TGTGCCAGCAGCTATAGCCTCTCCGACAGGGGGCAGAATCAGCCCCAGCATTTT.

The chain combines TRBV29-1 with TRBJ1-1; 9 nucleotides line up with TRBD1. V lost 6 bases, J lost 8 bases, and 4 bases stayed unmatched. The CDR3 spans 11 residues. Germline V lookup: CDR1 SQVTM, CDR2 ANQGSEA. Here the CDR3 DNA reads TGCAGCGTAATGGGACAGGGCGAAGCTTTCTTT. It encodes CSVMGQGEAFF.

The V and J genes are TRBV11-1 and TRBJ1-1, with D possibly matching TRBD1 (5 bases). The CDR3 loop spans 15 amino acids. CDR1 SGHAT and CDR2 FQDESV come from the germline V gene (reference sequence). V was pared by 2 bases and J by 1 base, with 11 bases between. The CDR3 reads CASSLRAGRNTEAFF. The CDR3, as DNA: TGTGCCAGCAGCTTAAGGGCAGGGAGGAACACTGAAGCTTTCTTT.

The V gene is TRBV7-2, the J gene TRBJ2-6; 7 bases match TRBD1. Trimming removed 3 bases from V and 0 bases from J; junction bases left unmatched: 2. The length of the CDR3 is 16 residues. Per germline, CDR1 SGHTA and CDR2 FQGNSA. The CDR3 DNA reads TGTGCCAGCAGCTTGGACAGGCCCTCTGGGGCCAACGTCCTGACTTTC. Protein: CASSLDRPSGANVLTF.

This chain uses TRBV9 with TRBJ2-7, with D possibly called TRBD1 or TRBD2 (5 bases each). CDR1 SGDLS and CDR2 YYNGEE come from the germline V gene. This CDR3 has 14 amino acids. The V and J ends lost 4 bases and 5 bases respectively, with 16 bases between them. CDR3 region: CASSPRDGPHEQYF. In DNA form, the CDR3 reads TGTGCCAGCAGCCCTAGGGACGGTCCCCACGAGCAGTACTTC.

This clone has just a few counts. The chain joins TRBV19 to TRBJ2-5; a possible D gene is TRBD2 (6 bases). V dropped 8 bases and J dropped 4 bases, with 11 bases sitting between them. Germline V CDR1 and CDR2: LNHDA, SQIVND (reference sequence). There are 12 residues in the CDR3. CDR3 loop: CASRRGGETQYF. CDR3 coding DNA: TGTGCCAGTCGGAGGGGCGGAGAGACCCAGTACTTC. The full variable domain, rest sourced from reference TRBV19 and TRBJ2-5, is DGGITQSPKYLFRKEGQNVTLSCEQNLNHDAMYWYRQDPGQGLRLIYYSQIVNDFQKGDIAEGYSVSREKKESFPLTVTSAQKNPTAFYLCASRRGGETQYFGPGTRLLVL.

The rearrangement uses TRBV29-1 and TRBJ1-2; the D gene is possibly TRBD1 (5 bases). The V gene's germline CDR1 is SQVTM and CDR2 ANQGSEA. V was trimmed by 4 bases and J by 2 bases, leaving 14 bases between them. The CDR3 length is 14 residues. The CDR3 sequence: CSVVPGTSNYGYTF. For the CDR3, the DNA is TGCAGCGTTGTTCCTGGGACGTCGAACTATGGCTACACCTTC. The entire variable domain, with the rest obtained from reference TRBV29-1 and TRBJ1-2, is as follows: SAVISQKPSRDICQRGTSLTIQCQVDSQVTMMFWYRQQPGQSLTLIATANQGSEATYESGFVIDKFPISRPNLTFSTLTVSNMSPEDSSIYLCSVVPGTSNYGYTFGSGTRLTVV.

The gene calls are TRBV5-6 and TRBJ1-3; a weak D match, TRBD1 (5 bases). The CDR3 is 17 amino acids. Germline V gene data show CDR1 as SGHDT and CDR2 as YYEEEE. V was clipped by 3 bases and J by 0 bases, with 16 bases between them. The CDR3 DNA follows: TGTGCCAGCAGCTCGTACCGAACAGGTTTCTCTGGAAACACCATATATTTT. Amino acid sequence: CASSSYRTGFSGNTIYF.

This rearrangement joins TRBV5-6 to TRBJ1-5, with 7 nucleotides matching TRBD1. V was pared by 4 bases and J by 1 base, with 5 bases of the junction left unmatched. The CDR3 sequence is 15 residues long. CDR1 is SGHDT and CDR2 is YYEEEE in the germline V gene. In DNA, the CDR3 is TGTGCCAGCAGCAATGGGGACAGAAGCAATCAGCCCCAGCATTTT. Encoded protein: CASSNGDRSNQPQHF.

The CDR3 reads CASSQVIGLAGGTQETQYF. The CDR3 region has the DNA TGTGCCAGCAGCCAAGTAATAGGGTTAGCGGGAGGGACCCAAGAGACCCAGTACTTC. V and J are TRBV4-2 and TRBJ2-5; 11 nucleotides agree with TRBD2. The ends lost 1 base at V and 1 base at J; junction bases unmatched: 11. The CDR3 loop spans 19 amino acids. Germline CDR1 LGHNA, CDR2 YNFKEQ.

The rearrangement links TRBV7-2 to TRBJ1-3; D ambiguous. The germline gives CDR1 SGHTA, CDR2 FQGNSA. Trimming left V 0 bases short and J 3 bases short, with 6 bases between. This CDR3 spans 14 amino acids. CDR3 DNA: TGTGCCAGCAGCTTAGCGTACAGTGGAAACACCATATATTTT. Protein sequence: CASSLAYSGNTIYF.

This clone came up a few times. This sequence joins TRBV19 and TRBJ1-5; no firm D call. The CDR3 consists of 13 residues. V was pared by 1 base and J by 11 bases, with 12 bases between. Germline V gene data show CDR1 as LNHDA and CDR2 as SQIVND (reference sequence). The CDR3 DNA follows: TGTGCCAGTAGTATAGCTGGGGTATGGGCCCAGCATTTT. Translation: CASSIAGVWAQHF.

The chain uses TRBV4-3 and TRBJ2-7; a possible D gene is TRBD2 (6 bases). CDR3 size: 15 residues. The ends were cut back, 1 base at V and 4 bases at J, with 14 bases in the middle. Germline values: CDR1 LGHNA, CDR2 YSLEER. CDR3 protein: CASSQVTGALYEQYF. CDR3 nucleotides: TGCGCCAGCAGCCAAGTAACGGGAGCATTGTACGAGCAGTACTTC.

This rearrangement joins TRBV6-5 to TRBJ1-5; D is uncertain. V gave up 0 bases and J gave up 4 bases, with 10 bases separating them. Germline V gene data show CDR1 as MNHEY and CDR2 as SVGAGI. The CDR3 spans 15 residues. The CDR3 DNA is TGTGCCAGCAGTTACTCCTTCCGTGGAAATCAGCCCCAGCATTTT. It encodes CASSYSFRGNQPQHF.

V is TRBV6-1 and J is TRBJ2-2, with D possibly matching TRBD1 (6 bases). The CDR3 has 15 amino acids. Trimming left V 4 bases short and J 2 bases short, with 11 bases between. The germline CDR1 and CDR2 sequences are MNHNS and SASEGT. The CDR3 DNA reads as TGTGCCAGCAGTGGCAGGGGTTCAAACACCGGGGAGCTGTTTTTT. Amino acids: CASSGRGSNTGELFF.